This TCR beta chain was profiled in a study of radiotherapy plus CTLA-4 blockade in lung cancer. CDR1 MNHNS and CDR2 SASEGT come from the germline V gene. Trimming took off 8 bases at V and 11 bases at J, with 12 bases between the two ends. The CDR3 spans 10 residues. Some clones are missing from TCRdb's copy, which holds only in-frame ones; the method was immunoSEQ multiplex PCR. The data contain 70,000 to 90,000 clones, 70% to 85% of them singletons. This sequence originates from a human donor with non-small cell lung cancer who had stable disease on radiotherapy plus ipilimumab. Material: peripheral blood, obtained from a patient treated with radiotherapy plus ipilimumab. The chain uses TRBV6-1 and TRBJ1-1; D is uncertain. The CDR3: CASYLGRAFF. DNA for the CDR3: TGTGCCAGCTACTTGGGTCGGGCTTTCTTT.